Presented here are 16 T cell receptor beta chains from one specimen sequenced in a study of shared clonotypes between healthy human individuals. Here immunoSEQ multiplex PCR was the method, and the copy in TCRdb shows in-frame clones only, minus some. The data contain some 1 million clones, around 76% of them singletons. The sequenced material came from memory CD4+ T cells sorted from blood. Subset denoted: CD45RA-negative fraction. The receptors derive from a man between 18 and 29 years old in good health.

The chain recombines TRBV18 with TRBJ1-1; TRBD1 aligns across 7 bases. Germline V gene lookup returns CDR1 KGHSH and CDR2 LQKENI. The length of the CDR3 is 14 residues. After removal of 6 bases from V and 2 bases from J, the junction contained 6 bases not matched to a gene. The CDR3 is CASSLDRLNTEAFF. Written as DNA, the CDR3 is TGTGCCAGCTCTTTGGACAGGCTCAACACTGAAGCTTTCTTT.

The rearrangement uses TRBV5-5 and TRBJ1-4; tentatively, D is TRBD1 (6 bases). The CDR3 spans 14 residues. Trimming left V 0 bases short and J 7 bases short, with 10 bases between. CDR1 and CDR2 from the germline V gene are SGHKS and YYEKEE (reference sequence). The CDR3 sequence is CASSLGTVGEKLFF. The DNA for the CDR3 is TGTGCCAGCAGCTTGGGGACAGTGGGTGAAAAACTGTTTTTT.

This clone was observed once. The J gene is TRBJ2-7, the V gene TRBV30, with D perhaps TRBD1 (5 bases). The length of the CDR3 is 13 residues. Germline V gives CDR1 GTSNPN, CDR2 SVGIG (reference sequence). Trimming took 4 bases from V and 5 from J, leaving 15 bases between them. CDR3 sequence (DNA): TGTGCCTGGACGGACCGCCCGACAGACGAGCAGTACTTC. Translating gives CAWTDRPTDEQYF.

This rearrangement joins TRBV19 to TRBJ2-2; a possible D gene is TRBD1 (5 bases). Germline CDR1 and CDR2: LNHDA and SQIVND (reference sequence). Deletions cut 6 bases from V and 3 bases from J, with 11 bases between. CDR3 size: 14 residues. The CDR3, as DNA: TGTGCCAGTAGGTCTGAAGGGGACACCGGGGAGCTGTTTTTT. Translated, it gives CASRSEGDTGELFF.

Points on this clone: A read error may explain this, as a much larger clone is one base away. CDR3 protein: CASGSTDTQYF. The CDR3 DNA is TGTGCCAGCGGTAGCACAGATACGCAGTATTTT. The chain has TRBV28 and TRBJ2-3; D ambiguous. Deletions cut 8 bases from V and 0 bases from J, with 3 bases between. Germline V gene lookup returns CDR1 MDHEN and CDR2 SYDVKM. This CDR3 comprises 11 residues.

This clone was observed a single time. Other DNA sequences in this specimen translate into the identical CDR3. V and J are TRBV6-1 and TRBJ1-4; 7 bases fit TRBD1. The CDR3 contains 12 residues. CDR1 MNHNS and CDR2 SASEGT come from the germline V gene. The V segment lost 6 bases and the J segment 5 bases; nucleotides outside the gene matches: 0. CDR3 region: CASRQGNEKLFF. CDR3 in DNA: TGTGCCAGCAGACAGGGGAATGAAAAACTGTTTTTT.

V and J are TRBV11-2 and TRBJ1-6, with 7 positions matching TRBD1. Trimming removed 4 bases from V and 9 bases from J; junction bases left unmatched: 9. CDR3 length: 15 amino acids. Germline V gene data show CDR1 as SGHAT and CDR2 as FQNNGV. The CDR3 reads CASSSLRGLSSPLHF. CDR3 sequence (DNA): TGTGCCAGCAGCTCGTTGAGGGGGCTGAGTTCACCCCTCCACTTT. The complete variable domain, with remaining parts taken from reference TRBV11-2 and TRBJ1-6, reads EAGVAQSPRYKIIEKRQSVAFWCNPISGHATLYWYQQILGQGPKLLIQFQNNGVVDDSQLPKDRFSAERLKGVDSTLKIQPAKLEDSAVYLCASSSLRGLSSPLHFGNGTRLTVT.

In this sample, this clone turned up a few times. The CDR3 nucleotides read TGTGCCAGCAGCCCGACAGGGGGCGCGGACACCGGGGAGCTGTTTTTT. Translation: CASSPTGGADTGELFF. The chain carries TRBV14 and TRBJ2-2; 10 positions agree with TRBD1. The CDR3 covers 16 residues. Germline-derived CDR1 and CDR2 are SGHDN and FVKESK. V lost 4 bases to trimming and J lost 3 bases; unmatched junction nucleotides: 5.

The sample holds one count of this clone. The chain is built from TRBV7-9 and TRBJ1-3; D gene ambiguous. The CDR3 is made up of 16 amino acids. From germline, CDR1 is SEHNR and CDR2 FQNEAQ (reference sequence). The V end lost 3 bases, the J end lost 0 bases, and 12 bases lay between the germline ends. CDR3 region: CASSFFLGTSGNTIYF. The DNA of the CDR3 is TGTGCCAGCAGCTTCTTCTTAGGCACCTCTGGAAACACCATATATTTT.

This clone was seen more than once but under ten times. The chain uses TRBV12-5 and TRBJ2-2, with a weak D call TRBD1 (5 bases). The CDR3 is 19 amino acids. V gave up 0 bases and J gave up 2 bases, with 19 bases separating them. Germline CDR1 reads LGHNT; CDR2 reads FRNRAP. The CDR3: CASGLVTLGRVANTGELFF. DNA for the CDR3: TGTGCTAGTGGTTTGGTAACCCTGGGCAGGGTCGCAAACACCGGGGAGCTGTTTTTT. Together with reference TRBV12-5 and TRBJ2-2, the CDR3 gives the full variable domain: DARVTQTPRHKVTEMGQEVTMRCQPILGHNTVFWYRQTMMQGLELLAYFRNRAPLDDSGMPKDRFSAEMPDATLATLKIQPSEPRDSAVYFCASGLVTLGRVANTGELFFGEGSRLTVL.

This sequence joins TRBV11-2 and TRBJ2-5, with 9 bases lining up with TRBD1. The ends lost 1 base at V and 3 bases at J; junction bases unmatched: 9. The CDR3 covers 17 residues. The germline CDR1 and CDR2 sequences are SGHAT and FQNNGV. CDR3 in DNA: TGTGCCAGCAGCTTAGGGGTCAGGACAGGGGACGAAGAGACCCAGTACTTC. Protein product: CASSLGVRTGDEETQYF.

This clone was seen a handful of times. For the CDR3, the DNA is TGTGCCAGCAGCGGTCTCGGGGGGGCACCCCTCCACTTT. Protein product: CASSGLGGAPLHF. The chain combines TRBV5-6 with TRBJ1-6, with a tentative D call TRBD1 (5 bases). The germline V gene encodes CDR1 SGHDT and CDR2 YYEEEE. The CDR3 has 13 amino acids. The V end was cut by 4 bases, the J end by 11 bases, with 13 bases between.

The chain recombines TRBV7-9 with TRBJ2-7; 7 positions match TRBD1. J lost 3 bases, V lost 3 bases, and 2 bases had no gene match. Germline loops: CDR1 SEHNR, CDR2 FQNEAQ (reference sequence). The CDR3 covers 13 residues. CDR3 in amino acids: CASSFRDSYEQYF. The CDR3 DNA reads as TGTGCCAGCAGCTTCCGGGACAGCTACGAGCAGTACTTC.

This chain joins TRBV11-2 and TRBJ2-2; D not certain. V was trimmed by 0 bases and J by 5 bases, leaving 7 bases between them. The CDR3 consists of 14 residues. Germline V gives CDR1 SGHAT, CDR2 FQNNGV. The CDR3, as DNA: TGTGCCAGCAGCTTAGACAGGCCAACCGGGGAGCTGTTTTTT. Residues: CASSLDRPTGELFF.

The genes are TRBV7-8 and TRBJ1-1; D not resolved. Germline-derived CDR1 and CDR2 are SGHVS and FQNEAQ. The V gene lost 3 bases and the J gene lost 4 bases, with 9 bases spanning the gap. The CDR3 extends over 13 amino acids. The CDR3 spells CASSFRSGTEAFF. The DNA of the CDR3 is TGTGCCAGCAGCTTCAGGTCGGGCACTGAAGCTTTCTTT. Together with reference TRBV7-8 and TRBJ1-1, the CDR3 gives the full variable domain: GAGVSQSPRYKVAKRGQDVALRCDPISGHVSLFWYQQALGQGPEFLTYFQNEAQLDKSGLPSDRFFAERPEGSVSTLKIQRTQQEDSAVYLCASSFRSGTEAFFGQGTRLTVV.

The rearrangement links TRBV28 to TRBJ2-7; maybe TRBD2 (7 bases). V was pared by 7 bases and J by 0 bases, with 16 bases between. The CDR3 sequence is 15 residues long. CDR1 is MDHEN, CDR2 SYDVKM, per germline. CDR3 in amino acids: CASTLDGGPSYEQYF. The CDR3 coding sequence is TGTGCCAGCACTCTGGACGGGGGGCCCTCCTACGAGCAGTACTTC.